The 18 T cell receptor beta chains given below trace back to one sample, sequenced in a study of early T cells in non-severe SARS-CoV-2 infection. One entry per CDR3 protein, called by TCRdb with MiXCR from the 5' RACE reads. The sample carries 95,000 to 100,000 distinct CDR3 sequences, about 10% recorded once. Sample: whole blood. The receptors were gathered from an adult who was a healthcare worker with PCR-confirmed SARS-CoV-2 infection or an uninfected control (not recorded which).

The chain carries TRBV27 and TRBJ1-5, with no clear D. Germline CDR1 and CDR2: MNHEY and SMNVEV (reference sequence). This CDR3 is 16 amino acids long. Trimming removed 4 bases at V and 0 bases at J, with 13 bases between. DNA of the CDR3: TGTGCCAGCAGTTATATTGCAGGAGATAGCAATCAGCCCCAGCATTTT. This gives the protein CASSYIAGDSNQPQHF.

The gene calls are TRBV5-1 and TRBJ1-1; D unresolved. This CDR3 has 14 residues. Germline lookup yields CDR1 SGHRS and CDR2 YFSETQ. Between the trimmed V and J ends, which lost 0 bases and 4 bases, there was a span of 10 bases. CDR3 in amino acids: CASSLAVQGTEAFF. The CDR3 DNA sequence: TGCGCCAGCAGCTTGGCCGTACAAGGCACTGAAGCTTTCTTT.

This clonotype turned up a few times. V and J are TRBV18 and TRBJ2-7, with 11 bases matching TRBD2. There are 16 residues in the CDR3. J lost 3 bases, V lost 3 bases, and 7 bases had no gene match. Germline CDR1 is KGHSH and CDR2 is LQKENI. Here the CDR3 reads CASSPTGLAGNYEQYF. The CDR3 region has the DNA TGTGCCAGCTCACCCACCGGACTAGCGGGTAACTACGAGCAGTACTTC.

This chain uses TRBV29-1 with TRBJ1-1; possible D gene TRBD1, 6 bases. V shed 8 bases and J shed 4 bases, with 11 bases lying between them. This CDR3 spans 11 amino acids. From germline, CDR1 is SQVTM and CDR2 ANQGSEA. The CDR3 loop reads CSPGRGTEAFF. As DNA, the CDR3 is TGCAGCCCTGGCAGGGGCACTGAAGCTTTCTTT. Variable domain in full (rest from reference TRBV29-1 and TRBJ1-1): SAVISQKPSRDICQRGTSLTIQCQVDSQVTMMFWYRQQPGQSLTLIATANQGSEATYESGFVIDKFPISRPNLTFSTLTVSNMSPEDSSIYLCSPGRGTEAFFGQGTRLTVV.

This clonotype was seen repeatedly, ten times or more. V gene TRBV4-1 combines with J gene TRBJ1-1; D not certain. The CDR3 runs 11 residues. Germline CDR1 is MGHRA and CDR2 is YSYEKL. The V and J ends lost 3 bases and 8 bases respectively, with 7 bases between them. The CDR3 loop is CASSQEGEAFF. CDR3 DNA: TGCGCCAGCAGCCAGGAGGGAGAAGCTTTCTTT.

The chain recombines TRBV12-3 or TRBV12-4 with TRBJ1-6; unclear D gene. The CDR3 spans 17 residues. V lost 4 bases and J 10 bases, leaving 23 bases between the germline ends. For the CDR3, the DNA is TGTGCCAGCAGTTGGTACAACAGCCAGACAACCCCATCACCCCTCCACTTT. Translating it yields CASSWYNSQTTPSPLHF.

At least ten counts were recorded for this clonotype. The chain combines TRBV12-3 or TRBV12-4 with TRBJ1-1; TRBD1 agrees at 9 bases. J gave up 0 bases and V 11 bases, and 7 bases lay outside the gene matches. This CDR3 comprises 14 residues. CDR3 loop: CACGDRDLNTEAFF. The CDR3, as DNA: TGTGCCTGCGGGGACAGGGACTTGAACACTGAAGCTTTCTTT.

This clonotype was recorded a few times. The chain links TRBV24-1 to TRBJ2-3; 11 bases agree with TRBD2. The CDR3 is 16 residues long. From germline, CDR1 is KGHDR and CDR2 SFDVKD. The J segment lost 2 bases and the V segment lost 4 bases, leaving 4 bases of the junction unmatched. The CDR3 is CATSEGTSGPTDTQYF. CDR3 in DNA: TGTGCCACCAGTGAGGGGACTAGCGGTCCCACAGATACGCAGTATTTT.

In the case of this clonotype: A junction boundary mismatches the germline segment, possibly from a read error. V and J are TRBV30 and TRBJ1-4; D is uncertain. The CDR3 totals 15 residues. Germline V CDR1 and CDR2: GTSNPN, SVGIG (reference sequence). Here the CDR3 reads CARSDNPGVGGKLFF. CDR3 nucleotides: TGTGCCCGGAGCGATAATCCGGGAGTTGGTGGAAAACTGTTTTTT.

This clonotype was counted only a few times. V and J are TRBV5-5 and TRBJ2-3; D not certain. The germline gives CDR1 SGHKS, CDR2 YYEKEE (reference sequence). The CDR3 is 15 residues long. V lost 2 bases, J lost 2 bases, and 12 bases lay in between. This CDR3 is CASSFGTTTTDTQYF. The CDR3 nucleotides are TGTGCCAGCAGCTTCGGCACCACGACCACAGATACGCAGTATTTT.

The chain is built from TRBV11-3 and TRBJ2-4; 9 nucleotides match TRBD1. Germline V gives CDR1 SGHNT, CDR2 YENEEA. Losses at the gene ends were 5 bases for V and 0 bases for J; bases not matched to a gene: 14. The CDR3 totals 19 residues. DNA of the CDR3: TGTGCCAGCAGCAACTATCCGGGACAGGGAGAAGTAGCCAAAAACATTCAGTACTTC. This encodes CASSNYPGQGEVAKNIQYF.

Many counts were recorded for this clonotype. J is TRBJ2-5 and V is TRBV7-6; D is uncertain. The CDR3 is 17 residues long. The V end lost 8 bases, the J end lost 0 bases, and 22 bases lay between the germline ends. Germline CDR1 and CDR2: SGHVS and FNYEAQ. For the CDR3, the DNA is TGTGCCAGCGGGAACCCCCCCGGCCCCCGCGACCAAGAGACCCAGTACTTC. It codes for CASGNPPGPRDQETQYF.

This clonotype has ten or more counts. The CDR3 loop is CASSQESRRYTGELFF. CDR3 in DNA: TGCGCCAGCAGCCAAGAATCCAGGAGATACACCGGGGAGCTGTTTTTT. The rearrangement joins TRBV4-1 to TRBJ2-2, with D unresolved. V lost 0 bases and J 3 bases, leaving 11 bases between the germline ends. The CDR3 runs to 16 residues. Germline V gene sequence: CDR1 MGHRA, CDR2 YSYEKL.

The sample holds many counts of this clonotype. The chain employs TRBV12-3 or TRBV12-4 and TRBJ2-2; 7 nucleotides line up with TRBD1. Trimming took 6 bases from V and 0 from J; bases not matched to a gene: 4. This CDR3 is 15 amino acids long. The CDR3, as DNA: TGTGCCAGCAGATTACAGGGGTCGAACACCGGGGAGCTGTTTTTT. It encodes CASRLQGSNTGELFF.

The CDR3 DNA is TGTGCCAGCTCACCATCGAAACGACAGGTGAACACTGAAGCTTTCTTT. Translation: CASSPSKRQVNTEAFF. J is TRBJ1-1 and V is TRBV18, with a weak D call TRBD1 (6 bases). CDR3 length: 16 amino acids. Germline V gene lookup returns CDR1 KGHSH and CDR2 LQKENI. With 2 bases removed from V and 0 bases from J, the gap between germline ends came to 13 bases.

In this sample, this clonotype turned up many times. The rearrangement links TRBV7-9 to TRBJ2-7; 7 bases are a match to TRBD1. Germline V gives CDR1 SEHNR, CDR2 FQNEAQ (reference sequence). This CDR3 spans 14 amino acids. V shed 5 bases, J shed 0 bases, and the junction held 4 bases outside the gene matches. The CDR3 sequence is CASSPGQSSYEQYF. The CDR3 DNA reads TGTGCCAGCAGCCCGGGACAGTCCTCCTACGAGCAGTACTTC.

Only a few counts were recorded for this clonotype. The genes are TRBV29-1 and TRBJ1-2; D is perhaps TRBD1 (5 bases). The germline gives CDR1 SQVTM, CDR2 ANQGSEA. This CDR3 is built from 10 residues. With 6 bases removed from V and 10 bases from J, the gap between germline ends came to 12 bases. CDR3 in amino acids: CSVGGRSYTF. Here the CDR3 DNA reads TGCAGCGTGGGGGGACGGTCCTACACCTTC.

At least ten counts were recorded for this clonotype. This rearrangement joins TRBV20-1 to TRBJ2-1; a weak D match, TRBD1 (6 bases). With 0 bases removed from V and 1 base from J, the gap between germline ends came to 10 bases. The germline gives CDR1 DFQATT, CDR2 SNEGSKA (reference sequence). The CDR3 has 15 amino acids. The CDR3 is CSARDPQGSYNEQFF. In nucleotides, the CDR3 is TGCAGTGCTAGAGATCCCCAGGGGTCCTACAATGAGCAGTTCTTC.